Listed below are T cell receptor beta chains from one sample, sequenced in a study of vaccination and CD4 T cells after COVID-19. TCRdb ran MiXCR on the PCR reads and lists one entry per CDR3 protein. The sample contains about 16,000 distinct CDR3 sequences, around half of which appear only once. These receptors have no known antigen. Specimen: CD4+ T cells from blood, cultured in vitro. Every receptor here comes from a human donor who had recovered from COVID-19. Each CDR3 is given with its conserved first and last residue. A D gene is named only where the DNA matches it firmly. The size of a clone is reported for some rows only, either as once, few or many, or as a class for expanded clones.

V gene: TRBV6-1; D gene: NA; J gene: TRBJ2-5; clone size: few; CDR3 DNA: TGTGCCAGCAGTGAATCTTACGCGGGAACAGGCGGAGAGACCCAGTACTTC; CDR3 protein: CASSESYAGTGGETQYF
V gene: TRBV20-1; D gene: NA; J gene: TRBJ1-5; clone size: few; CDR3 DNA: TGCAGTGCTGCAAACAATCGCAATCAGCCCCAGCATTTT; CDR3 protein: CSAANNRNQPQHF
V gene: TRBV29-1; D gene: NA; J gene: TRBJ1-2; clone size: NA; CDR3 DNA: TGCAGCGTAGCCGACGGGGTTGGAGGCTACACCTTC; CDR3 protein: CSVADGVGGYTF
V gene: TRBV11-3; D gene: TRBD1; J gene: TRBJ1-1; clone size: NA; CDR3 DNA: TGTGCCAGCAGCTTAGTAGGGACAGCGAACACTGAAGCTTTCTTT; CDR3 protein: CASSLVGTANTEAFF
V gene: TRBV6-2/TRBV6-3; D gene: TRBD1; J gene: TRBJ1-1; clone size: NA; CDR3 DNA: TGTGCCAGCAGTGCCAGAGGGACAGGGAACACTGAAGCTTTCTTT; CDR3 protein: CASSARGTGNTEAFF
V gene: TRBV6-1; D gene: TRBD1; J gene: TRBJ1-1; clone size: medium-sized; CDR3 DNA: TGTGCCAGCAGCCATGGGGAGGGGACAGGGAACACTGAAGCTTTCTTT; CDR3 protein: CASSHGEGTGNTEAFF
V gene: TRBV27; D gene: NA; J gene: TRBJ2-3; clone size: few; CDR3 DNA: TGTGCCAGCAGTACGGCTCTCAGCACAGATACGCAGTATTTT; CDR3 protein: CASSTALSTDTQYF
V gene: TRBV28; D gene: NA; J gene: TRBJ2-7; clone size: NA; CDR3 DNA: TGTGCCAGCAGATCTCTCCCCAGGGGCCTTAGCTCCTACGAGCAGTACTTC; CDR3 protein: CASRSLPRGLSSYEQYF
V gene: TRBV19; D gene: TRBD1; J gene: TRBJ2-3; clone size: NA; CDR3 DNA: TGTGCCAGTAGTATAGGTACAGGGGGAGGAGATACGCAGTATTTT; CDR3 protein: CASSIGTGGGDTQYF
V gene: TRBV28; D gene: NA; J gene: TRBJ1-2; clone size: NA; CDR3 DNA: TGTGCCGGATCCCGGGGGGACTATGGCTACACCTTC; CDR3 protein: CAGSRGDYGYTF
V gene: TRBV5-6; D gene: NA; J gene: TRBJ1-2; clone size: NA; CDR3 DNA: TGTGCCAGCAGCTCCTATTATGGCTACACCTTC; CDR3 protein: CASSSYYGYTF
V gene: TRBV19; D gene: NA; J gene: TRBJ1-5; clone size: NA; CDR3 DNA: TGTGCCAGTAGTATTTCGCCCTCGGCCAATCAGCCCCAGCATTTT; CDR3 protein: CASSISPSANQPQHF
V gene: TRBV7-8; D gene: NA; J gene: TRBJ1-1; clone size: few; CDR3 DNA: TGTGCCAGCAGCTACCGGGTGGGGAACACTGAAGCTTTCTTT; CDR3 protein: CASSYRVGNTEAFF
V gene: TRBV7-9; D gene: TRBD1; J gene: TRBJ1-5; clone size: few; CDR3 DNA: TGTGCCAGCAGCTTATTCGAGGGGGCAAATCAGCCCCAGCATTTT; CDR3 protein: CASSLFEGANQPQHF
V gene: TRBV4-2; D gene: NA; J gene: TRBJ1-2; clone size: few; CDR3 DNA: TGTGCCAGCAGCCACCCGGGCCCAGACCCCTCTGGCTACACCTTC; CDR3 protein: CASSHPGPDPSGYTF
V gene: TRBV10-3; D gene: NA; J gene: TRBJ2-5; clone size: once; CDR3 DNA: TGTGCCATCACCGGAGAACCAGGAGAGACCCAGTACTTC; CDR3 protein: CAITGEPGETQYF
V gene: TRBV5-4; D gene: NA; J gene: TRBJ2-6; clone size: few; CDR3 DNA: TGTGCCAGCAGCTTTGGATCACCCCTCTCTGGGGCCAACGTCCTGACTTTC; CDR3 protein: CASSFGSPLSGANVLTF
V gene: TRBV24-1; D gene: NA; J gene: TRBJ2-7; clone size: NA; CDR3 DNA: TGTGCCACCAGTGATGGGGGGCAGGGGGTCTACGAGCAGTACTTC; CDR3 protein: CATSDGGQGVYEQYF
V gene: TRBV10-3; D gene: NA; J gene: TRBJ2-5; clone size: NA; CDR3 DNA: TGTGCCATCAGTGAGTCGAGGGAGACCCAGTACTTC; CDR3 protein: CAISESRETQYF
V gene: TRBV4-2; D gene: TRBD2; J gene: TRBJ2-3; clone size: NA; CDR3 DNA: TGTGCCAGCAGCTCCCGGACTAGCGGGAAGGATACGCAGTATTTT; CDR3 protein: CASSSRTSGKDTQYF
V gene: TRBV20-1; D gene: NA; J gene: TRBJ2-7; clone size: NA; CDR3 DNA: TGCAGTGCTAGAAAGGGGCCGGGGCAGTACTTC; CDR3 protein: CSARKGPGQYF
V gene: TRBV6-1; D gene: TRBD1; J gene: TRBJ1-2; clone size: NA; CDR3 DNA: TGTGCCAGCAGAGACCCGGGACAGGGCTATGGCTACACCTTC; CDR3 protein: CASRDPGQGYGYTF
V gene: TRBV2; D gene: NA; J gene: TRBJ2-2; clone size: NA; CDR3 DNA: TGTGCCAGCAGTGAATTTGATGACACCGGGGAGCTGTTTTTT; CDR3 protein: CASSEFDDTGELFF
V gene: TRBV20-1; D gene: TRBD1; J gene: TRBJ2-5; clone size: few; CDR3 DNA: TGCAGTGCTACTGACAGGGTTAGACGGACAGAGACCCAGTACTTC; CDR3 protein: CSATDRVRRTETQYF
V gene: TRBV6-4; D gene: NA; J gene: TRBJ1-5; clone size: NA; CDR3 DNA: TGTGCCAGCAGTGAACAATATAGCAATCAGCCCCAGCATTTT; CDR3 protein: CASSEQYSNQPQHF
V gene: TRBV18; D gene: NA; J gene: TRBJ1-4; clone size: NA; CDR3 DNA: TGTGCCAGCTCACGCATTCCGGGGGTCGGAGAAGAAAAACTGTTTTTT; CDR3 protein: CASSRIPGVGEEKLFF
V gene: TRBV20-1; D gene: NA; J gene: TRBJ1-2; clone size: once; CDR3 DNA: TGCAGTGCTAGAGATCAGAACAGAGATTCTTATGGCTGCACCTTC; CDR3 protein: CSARDQNRDSYGCTF
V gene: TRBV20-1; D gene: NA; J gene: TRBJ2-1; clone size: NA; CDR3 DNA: TGCAGTGCTAGAGATTGGGGCTCAGGGCGGGGTAATGAGCAGTTCTTC; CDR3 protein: CSARDWGSGRGNEQFF
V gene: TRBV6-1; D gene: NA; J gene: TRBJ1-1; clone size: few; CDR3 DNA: TGTGCCAGCAGTCGGGACTCCGCCCGCGCTTTTTTT; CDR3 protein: CASSRDSARAFF
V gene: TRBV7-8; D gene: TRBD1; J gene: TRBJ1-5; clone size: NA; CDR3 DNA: TGTGCCAGCAACTTAGCAGGGGGCTATAGCAATCAGCCCCAGCATTTT; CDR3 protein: CASNLAGGYSNQPQHF
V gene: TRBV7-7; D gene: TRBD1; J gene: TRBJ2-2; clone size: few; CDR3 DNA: TGTGCTAGCAGCAAGGGACAGGGGGATGGCCGGGAGCTGTTTTTT; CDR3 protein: CASSKGQGDGRELFF
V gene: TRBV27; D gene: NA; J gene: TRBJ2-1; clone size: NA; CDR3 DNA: TGTGCCAGCAGTTCCAGACTAGCCTACAATGAGCAGTTCTTC; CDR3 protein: CASSSRLAYNEQFF
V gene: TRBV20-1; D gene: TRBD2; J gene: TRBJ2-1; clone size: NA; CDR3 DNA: TGCAGTGCTAGATCTAGCGGGAGGAGCTCCTACAATGAGCAGTTCTTC; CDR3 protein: CSARSSGRSSYNEQFF
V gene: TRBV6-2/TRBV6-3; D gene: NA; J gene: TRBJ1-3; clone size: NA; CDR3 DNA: TGTGCCAGCAGCCCCACGCAAGGAAACACCATATATTTT; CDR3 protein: CASSPTQGNTIYF
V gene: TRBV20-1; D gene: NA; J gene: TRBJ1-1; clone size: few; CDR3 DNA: TGCAGTGCTAGAGCCCCCCTCTCGGGGGCCACTGAAGCTTTCTTT; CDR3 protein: CSARAPLSGATEAFF
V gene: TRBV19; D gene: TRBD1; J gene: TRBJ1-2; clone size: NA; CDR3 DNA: TGTGCCAGTAGTACGGCCCGGGACAGGGGGCATGGCTACACCTTC; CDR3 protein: CASSTARDRGHGYTF
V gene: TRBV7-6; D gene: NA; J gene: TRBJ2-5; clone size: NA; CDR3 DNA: TGTGCCAGCAGCCGTCGGGGGGGACAGACAGCCATGAGAGAGACCCAGTACTTC; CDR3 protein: CASSRRGGQTAMRETQYF
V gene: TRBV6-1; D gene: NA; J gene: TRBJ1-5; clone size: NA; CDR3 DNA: TGTGCCAGCAGCCCTACAGGGAGCGCCTATCAGCCCCAGCATTTT; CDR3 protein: CASSPTGSAYQPQHF
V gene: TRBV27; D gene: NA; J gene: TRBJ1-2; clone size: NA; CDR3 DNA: TGTGCCAGCAGCCTAGGACATTCCCCTCTCTATGGCTACACCTTC; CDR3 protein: CASSLGHSPLYGYTF
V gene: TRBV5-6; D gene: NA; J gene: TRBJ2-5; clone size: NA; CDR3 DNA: TGTGCCAGCAGCCTGGACTACCTCTACACCCAAGAGACCCAGTACTTC; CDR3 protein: CASSLDYLYTQETQYF